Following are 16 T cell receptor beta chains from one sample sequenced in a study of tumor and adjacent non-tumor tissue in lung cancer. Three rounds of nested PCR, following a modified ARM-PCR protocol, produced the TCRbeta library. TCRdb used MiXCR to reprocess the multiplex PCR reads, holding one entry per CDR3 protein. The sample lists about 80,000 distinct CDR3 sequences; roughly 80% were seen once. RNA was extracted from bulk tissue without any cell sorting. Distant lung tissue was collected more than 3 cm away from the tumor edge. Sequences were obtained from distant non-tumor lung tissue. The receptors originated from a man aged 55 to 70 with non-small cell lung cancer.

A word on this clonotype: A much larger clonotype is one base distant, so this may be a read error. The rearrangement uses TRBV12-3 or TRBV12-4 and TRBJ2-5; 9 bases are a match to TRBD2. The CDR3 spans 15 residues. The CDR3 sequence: CATSPYSGGQETQYF. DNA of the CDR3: TGTGCCACCAGTCCCTATAGCGGGGGACAAGAGACCCAGTACTTC.

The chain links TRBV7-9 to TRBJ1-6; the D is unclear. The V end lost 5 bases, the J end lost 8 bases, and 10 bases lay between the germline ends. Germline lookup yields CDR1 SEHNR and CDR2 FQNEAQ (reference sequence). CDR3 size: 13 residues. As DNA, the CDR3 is TGTGCCAGCAGCCGGGCCAAGGATTCACCCCTCCACTTT. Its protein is CASSRAKDSPLHF.

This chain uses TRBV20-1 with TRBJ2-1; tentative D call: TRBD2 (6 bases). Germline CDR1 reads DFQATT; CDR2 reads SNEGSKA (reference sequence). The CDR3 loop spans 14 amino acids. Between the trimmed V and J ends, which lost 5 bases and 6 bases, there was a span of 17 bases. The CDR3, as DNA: TGCAGTGCTCCCCACCCACGGGGGTTCAATGAGCAGTTCTTC. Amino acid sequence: CSAPHPRGFNEQFF.

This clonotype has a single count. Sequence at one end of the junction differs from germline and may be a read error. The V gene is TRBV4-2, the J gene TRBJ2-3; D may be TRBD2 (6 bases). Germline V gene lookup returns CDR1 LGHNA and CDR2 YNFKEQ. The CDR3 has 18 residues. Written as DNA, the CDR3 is TGTGCCAACAGCCAACCGGAGCGGGTTCTCCTCTCGACAGATACGCAGTATTTT. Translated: CANSQPERVLLSTDTQYF.

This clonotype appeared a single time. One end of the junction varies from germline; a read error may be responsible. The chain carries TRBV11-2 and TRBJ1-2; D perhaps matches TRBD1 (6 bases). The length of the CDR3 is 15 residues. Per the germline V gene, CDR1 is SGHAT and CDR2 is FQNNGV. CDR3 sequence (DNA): TGTGTCAGCAGCTACCTTGGGGGCGGAGCCTTCGGTTACACCTTC. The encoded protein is CVSSYLGGGAFGYTF.

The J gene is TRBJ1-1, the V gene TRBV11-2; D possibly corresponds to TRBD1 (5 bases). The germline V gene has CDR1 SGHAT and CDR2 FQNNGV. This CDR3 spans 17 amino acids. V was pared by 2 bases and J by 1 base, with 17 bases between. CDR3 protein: CASSLSRGVGRNTEAFF. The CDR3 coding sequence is TGTGCCAGCAGCTTATCAAGGGGCGTGGGTAGGAACACTGAAGCTTTCTTT.

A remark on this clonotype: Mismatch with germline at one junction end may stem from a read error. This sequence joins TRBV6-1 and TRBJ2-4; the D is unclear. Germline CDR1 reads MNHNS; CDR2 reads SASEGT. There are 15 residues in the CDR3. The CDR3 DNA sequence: TGTGCCAACACGATCGGTACCCAAGCCAAAAACATTCAGCACTTC. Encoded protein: CANTIGTQAKNIQHF.

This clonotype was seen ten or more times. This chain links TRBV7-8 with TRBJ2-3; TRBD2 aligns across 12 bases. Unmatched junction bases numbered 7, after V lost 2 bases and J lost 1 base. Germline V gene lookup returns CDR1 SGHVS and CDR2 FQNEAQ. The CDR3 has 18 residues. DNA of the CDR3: TGTGCCAGCAGCTTAAGACTAGCGGGAGCGTCTGGCACAGATACGCAGTATTTT. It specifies CASSLRLAGASGTDTQYF.

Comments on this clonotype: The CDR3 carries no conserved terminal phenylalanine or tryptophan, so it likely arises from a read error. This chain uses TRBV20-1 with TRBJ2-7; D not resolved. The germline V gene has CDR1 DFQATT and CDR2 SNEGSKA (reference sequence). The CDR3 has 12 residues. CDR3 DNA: TGCAGTGCTTCCCCCATGGGGTACGGGCAGTACTCC. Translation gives CSASPMGYGQYS.

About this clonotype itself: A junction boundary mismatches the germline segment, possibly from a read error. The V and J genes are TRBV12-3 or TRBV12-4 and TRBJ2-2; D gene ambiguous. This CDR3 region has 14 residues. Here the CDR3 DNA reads TGTGACAGCCGTCCCGTAGGCAACACGGGGGAGCTGTTTTTT. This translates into CDSRPVGNTGELFF.

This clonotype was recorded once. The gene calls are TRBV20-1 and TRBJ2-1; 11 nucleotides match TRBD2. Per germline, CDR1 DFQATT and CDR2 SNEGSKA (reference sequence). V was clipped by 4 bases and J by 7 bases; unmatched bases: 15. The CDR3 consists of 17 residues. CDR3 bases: TGCAGTGCTATCGAGACTAGCGGGACCTACACTAATAATGAGCAGTTCTTC. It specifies CSAIETSGTYTNNEQFF.

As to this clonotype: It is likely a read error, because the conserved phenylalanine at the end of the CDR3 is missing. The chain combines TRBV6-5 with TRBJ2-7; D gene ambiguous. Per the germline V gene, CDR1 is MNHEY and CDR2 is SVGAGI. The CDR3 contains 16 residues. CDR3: CASSYTSSGASYEQYL. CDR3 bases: TGTGCCAGCAGTTACACCTCGTCAGGTGCCTCCTACGAACAGTACCTC.

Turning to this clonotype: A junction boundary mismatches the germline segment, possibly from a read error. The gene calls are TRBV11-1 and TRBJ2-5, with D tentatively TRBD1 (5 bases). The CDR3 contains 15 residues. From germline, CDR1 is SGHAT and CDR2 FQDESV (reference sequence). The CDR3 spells CASSPFDSAKETQYF. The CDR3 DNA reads TGTGCCAGCAGCCCCTTCGACAGTGCGAAAGAGACTCAGTACTTC.

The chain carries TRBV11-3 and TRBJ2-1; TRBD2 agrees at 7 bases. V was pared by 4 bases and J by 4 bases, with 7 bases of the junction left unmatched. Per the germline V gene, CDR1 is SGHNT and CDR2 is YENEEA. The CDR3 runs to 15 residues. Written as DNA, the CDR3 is TGTGCCAGCAGCTCTCTAGCGGTAGGTTACAATGAGCAGTTCTTC. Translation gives CASSSLAVGYNEQFF. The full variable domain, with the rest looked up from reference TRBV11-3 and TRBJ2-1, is EAGVVQSPRYKIIEKKQPVAFWCNPISGHNTLYWYLQNLGQGPELLIRYENEEAVDDSQLPKDRFSAERLKGVDSTLKIQPAELGDSAVYLCASSSLAVGYNEQFFGPGTRLTVL.

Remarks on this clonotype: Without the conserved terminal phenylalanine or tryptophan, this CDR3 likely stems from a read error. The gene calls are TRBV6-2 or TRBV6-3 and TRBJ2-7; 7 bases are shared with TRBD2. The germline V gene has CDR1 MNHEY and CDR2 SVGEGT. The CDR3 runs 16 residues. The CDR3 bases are TGTGCCAACAGTTACCCCCTGGGGACTAACTCCTACGAGCAGTACCTC. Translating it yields CANSYPLGTNSYEQYL.

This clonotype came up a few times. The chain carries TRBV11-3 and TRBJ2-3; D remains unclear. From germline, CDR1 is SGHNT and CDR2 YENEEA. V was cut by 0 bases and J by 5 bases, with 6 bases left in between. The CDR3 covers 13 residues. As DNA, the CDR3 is TGTGCCAGCAGCTTAGATCTTGGAGATACGCAGTATTTT. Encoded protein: CASSLDLGDTQYF.